This T cell receptor beta chain was documented in a study of T cell responses to AZD1222 COVID-19 vaccine (dated by TCRdb to the early 2020s). With respect to the entire study: AZD1222 recipients given second doses at about 4 weeks or at about 12 weeks were pooled, since spike-specific TCR depth and breadth were not found to differ between the two schedules. TCR sequencing covered some 240 trial participants: 207 given two doses of AZD1222 and about 26 given two doses of MenACWY control vaccine. Trial participants were enrolled by age into 18-55, 56-69 and 70-plus year subgroups, with roughly 160, 29 and 62 TCR-sequenced participants respectively. What the study reported, not specific to this receptor: Reportedly, almost half of the unique spike-specific TCRs recognized epitopes lying outside the regions that are mutated in the B.1.351 and B.1.1.7 variants. The 56-69-year group was small, and its depth increase did not reach significance, likely because of low power. Participants were mostly white British and included more females than males, and it was suggested by the authors that clonal diversity may have been underestimated. After two AZD1222 doses, spike-specific TCR breadth and depth were significantly higher than at day 0 and than in MenACWY recipients. No day 14 peak-response samples were available, so repertoires were characterized only after the peak T cell response. Vaccine-associated CD4 TCRs spanned the whole spike protein, with dominant responses in regions 160-218 and 743-854. Only six AZD1222 recipients were SARS-CoV-2 seropositive at baseline, limiting conclusions about previously exposed vaccinees.

There are 18 amino acids in the CDR3, from cysteine to phenylalanine inclusive. CDR3 DNA only is kept here, 54 bases in frame from base 1. Trimming takes 1 base off V and 5 bases off J; junction bases not matched to a gene: 12. Reading the germline V gene gives CDR1 SGHVS and CDR2 FNYEAQ. As for this clone: Its antigen is unknown. No base quality information exists; no much larger clone differs at one position.

In the paper's terms, the time point label means: baseline before first vaccination. The vaccinee samples were drawn from two UK trials, COV001 and COV002, one of which was a single-blind randomized controlled phase 2/3 trial testing AZD1222 (ChAdOx1 nCoV-19) in healthy adults. For TCRbeta chain sequencing, PBMC samples were collected from trial participants at day 0 and at day 28 after the second dose. The CDR3 regions of human TCRbeta chains were analyzed by immunosequencing. Processing in the source paper ran as follows. TCRs in the repertoires were matched against a reference library of SARS-CoV-2-specific TCRs that had been generated with the MIRA antigen-specificity platform. Breadth was defined as the fraction of unique TCRs that were SARS-CoV-2-associated. Depth was defined as the fraction of total T cells that were SARS-CoV-2-associated. Each spike-specific TCR was assigned to its reactive spike region and to a CD4 or CD8 class using the MIRA data. Log10-transformed breadth and depth values were compared by one-way ANOVA with Sidak's multiple comparisons tests. TCRdb re-hosts the immuneACCESS table, in-frame sequences only. Its copies lack some clones; in the studies checked, an unresolved V gene accounts for under half of them, and the cause for the rest is not known. The V and J calls and clone size are taken from that table; D and trimming were inferred from the DNA. This sample lists approximately 170,000 clones; over 85% were detected once. In total, the top ten clones hold around 4.3% of the sample.

The material sequenced was peripheral blood, taken on day 0 of AZD1222 vaccination. This receptor was obtained from an adult in good health. The rearrangement combines TRBV7-6 with TRBJ2-5; 11 bases in between match TRBD1. The DNA sequence is TGTGCCAGCAGCTTAGGAAGGGTCGGACAGGGGGCGGTGGAGACCCAGTACTTC. Its translation reads: CASSLGRVGQGAVETQYF.